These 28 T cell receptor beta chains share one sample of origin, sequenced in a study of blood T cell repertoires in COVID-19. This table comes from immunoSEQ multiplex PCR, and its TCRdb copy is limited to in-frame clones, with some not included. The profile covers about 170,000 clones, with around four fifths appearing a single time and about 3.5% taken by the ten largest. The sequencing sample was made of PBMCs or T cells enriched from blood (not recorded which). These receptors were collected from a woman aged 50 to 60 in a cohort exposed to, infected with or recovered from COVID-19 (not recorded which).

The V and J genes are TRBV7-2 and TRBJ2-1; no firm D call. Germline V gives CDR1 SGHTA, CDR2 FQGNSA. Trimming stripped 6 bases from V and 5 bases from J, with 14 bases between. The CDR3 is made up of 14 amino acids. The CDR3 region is CASRGSSQNNEQFF. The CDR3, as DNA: TGTGCCAGCAGGGGCAGCTCCCAGAACAATGAGCAGTTCTTC.

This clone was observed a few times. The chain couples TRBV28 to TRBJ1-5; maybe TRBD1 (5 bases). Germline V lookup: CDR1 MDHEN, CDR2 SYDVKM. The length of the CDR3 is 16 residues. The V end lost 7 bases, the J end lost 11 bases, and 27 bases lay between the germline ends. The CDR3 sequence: CASTLLLRQGPRAQHF. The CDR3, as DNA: TGTGCCAGCACCCTCCTCCTCCGGCAGGGCCCTAGGGCCCAGCATTTT.

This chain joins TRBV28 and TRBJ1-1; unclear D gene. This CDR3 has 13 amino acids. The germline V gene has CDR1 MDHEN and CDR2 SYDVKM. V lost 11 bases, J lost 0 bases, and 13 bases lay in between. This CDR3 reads CAVSGGLNTEAFF. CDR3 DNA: TGTGCCGTGTCGGGAGGACTGAACACTGAAGCTTTCTTT.

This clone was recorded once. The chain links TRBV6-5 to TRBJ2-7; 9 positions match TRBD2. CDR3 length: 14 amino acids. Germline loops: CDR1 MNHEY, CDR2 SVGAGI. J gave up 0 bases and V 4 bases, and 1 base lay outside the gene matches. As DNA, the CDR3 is TGTGCCAGCAGTTTTAGCGGGAGCTCCTACGAGCAGTACTTC. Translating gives CASSFSGSSYEQYF.

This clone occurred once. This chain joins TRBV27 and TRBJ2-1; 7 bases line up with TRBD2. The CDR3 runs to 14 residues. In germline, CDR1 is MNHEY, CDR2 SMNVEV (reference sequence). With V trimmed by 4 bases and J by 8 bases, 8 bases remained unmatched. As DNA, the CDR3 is TGTGCCAGCAGTTCCCGAAGCGGGAATGATGAGCAGTTCTTC. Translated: CASSSRSGNDEQFF.

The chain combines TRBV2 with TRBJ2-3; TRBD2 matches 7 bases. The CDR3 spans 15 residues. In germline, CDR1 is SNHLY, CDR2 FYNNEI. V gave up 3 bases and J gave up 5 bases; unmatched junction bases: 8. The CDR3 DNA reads TGTGCCAGCAGTGACACGACGGGGGGTAGAGATACGCAGTATTTT. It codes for CASSDTTGGRDTQYF.

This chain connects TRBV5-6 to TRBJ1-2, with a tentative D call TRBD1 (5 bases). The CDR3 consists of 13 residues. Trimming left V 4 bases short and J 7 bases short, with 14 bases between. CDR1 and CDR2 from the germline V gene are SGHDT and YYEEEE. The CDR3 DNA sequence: TGTGCCAGCAGCCCTGGTCGGGGGGTTGGCTACACCTTC. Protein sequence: CASSPGRGVGYTF.

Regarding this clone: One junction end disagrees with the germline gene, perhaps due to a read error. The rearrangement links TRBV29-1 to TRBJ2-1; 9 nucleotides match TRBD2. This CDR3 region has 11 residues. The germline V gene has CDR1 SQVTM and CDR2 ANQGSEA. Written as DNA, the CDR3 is TGTAGCGGGAGAAGTTACAATGAGCAGTTCTTC. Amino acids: CSGRSYNEQFF.

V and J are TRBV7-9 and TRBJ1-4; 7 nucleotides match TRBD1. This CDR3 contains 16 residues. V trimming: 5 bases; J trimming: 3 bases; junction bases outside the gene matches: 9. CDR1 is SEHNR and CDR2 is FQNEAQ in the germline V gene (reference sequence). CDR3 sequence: CASSRQGMGANEKLFF. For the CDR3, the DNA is TGTGCCAGCAGCCGACAGGGCATGGGGGCTAATGAAAAACTGTTTTTT. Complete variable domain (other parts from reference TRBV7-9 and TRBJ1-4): DTGVSQNPRHKITKRGQNVTFRCDPISEHNRLYWYRQTLGQGPEFLTYFQNEAQLEKSRLLSDRFSAERPKGSFSTLEIQRTEQGDSAMYLCASSRQGMGANEKLFFGSGTQLSVL.

CDR3 DNA sequence: TGTGCCAGCAGCTTACGGGACAGGCCCACCGGGGAGCTGTTTTTT. Translation: CASSLRDRPTGELFF. The chain recombines TRBV7-2 with TRBJ2-2; 8 bases line up with TRBD1. Per germline, CDR1 SGHTA and CDR2 FQGNSA. Unmatched junction bases numbered 3, after V lost 2 bases and J lost 4 bases. This CDR3 region has 15 residues. Drawing the rest from reference TRBV7-2 and TRBJ2-2, the complete variable domain is GAGVSQSPSNKVTEKGKDVELRCDPISGHTALYWYRQSLGQGLEFLIYFQGNSAPDKSGLPSDRFSAERTGGSVSTLTIQRTQQEDSAVYLCASSLRDRPTGELFFGEGSRLTVL.

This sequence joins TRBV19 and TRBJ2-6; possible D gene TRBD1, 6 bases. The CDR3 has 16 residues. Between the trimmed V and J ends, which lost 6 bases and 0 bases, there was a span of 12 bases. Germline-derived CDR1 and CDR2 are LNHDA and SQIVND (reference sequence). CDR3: CASSPTGYSGANVLTF. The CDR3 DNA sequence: TGTGCCAGTAGCCCAACAGGGTACTCTGGGGCCAACGTCCTGACTTTC.

In DNA form, the CDR3 reads TGCGCCAGCAGCCAAGGTCAAGACAGGTTTTATGGCTACACCTTC. This translates into CASSQGQDRFYGYTF. The chain is built from TRBV4-3 and TRBJ1-2; the D gene is possibly TRBD1 (6 bases). CDR3 size: 15 residues. CDR1 LGHNA and CDR2 YSLEER come from the germline V gene. V lost 1 base and J lost 5, with 14 bases in between.

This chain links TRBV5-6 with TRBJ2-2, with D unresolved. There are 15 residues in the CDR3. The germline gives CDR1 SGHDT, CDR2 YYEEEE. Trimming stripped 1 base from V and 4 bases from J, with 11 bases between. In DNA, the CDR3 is TGTGCCAGCAGCTTGATATTGGCAGGCACCGGGGAGCTGTTTTTT. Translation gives CASSLILAGTGELFF.

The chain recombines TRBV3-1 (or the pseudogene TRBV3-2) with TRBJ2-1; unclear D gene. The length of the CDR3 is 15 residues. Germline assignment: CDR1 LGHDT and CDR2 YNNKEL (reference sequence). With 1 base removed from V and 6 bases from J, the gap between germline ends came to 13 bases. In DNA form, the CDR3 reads TGTGCCAGCAGCCAAGTTGAGCTAGGAGCCAATGAGCAGTTCTTC. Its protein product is CASSQVELGANEQFF.

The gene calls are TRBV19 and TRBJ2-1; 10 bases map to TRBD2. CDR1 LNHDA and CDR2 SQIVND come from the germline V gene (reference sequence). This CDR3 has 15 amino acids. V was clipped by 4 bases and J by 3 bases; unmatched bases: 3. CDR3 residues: CASSTSGSFYNEQFF. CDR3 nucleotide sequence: TGTGCCAGTAGTACTAGCGGGAGTTTCTACAATGAGCAGTTCTTC. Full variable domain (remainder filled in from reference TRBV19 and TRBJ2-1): DGGITQSPKYLFRKEGQNVTLSCEQNLNHDAMYWYRQDPGQGLRLIYYSQIVNDFQKGDIAEGYSVSREKKESFPLTVTSAQKNPTAFYLCASSTSGSFYNEQFFGPGTRLTVL.

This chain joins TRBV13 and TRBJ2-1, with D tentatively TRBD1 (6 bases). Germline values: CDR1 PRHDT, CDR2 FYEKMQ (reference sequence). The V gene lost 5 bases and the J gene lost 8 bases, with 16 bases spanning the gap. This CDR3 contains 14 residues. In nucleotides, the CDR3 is TGTGCCAGCAGCCCTGAACAGGGAACCCATGAGCAGTTCTTC. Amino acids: CASSPEQGTHEQFF.

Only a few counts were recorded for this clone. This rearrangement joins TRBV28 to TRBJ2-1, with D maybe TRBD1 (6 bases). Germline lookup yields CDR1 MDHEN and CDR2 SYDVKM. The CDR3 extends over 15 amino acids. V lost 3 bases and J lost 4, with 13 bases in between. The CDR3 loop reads CASSFQGSSYNEQFF. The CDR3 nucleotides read TGTGCCAGCAGTTTTCAGGGGTCCTCTTACAATGAGCAGTTCTTC.

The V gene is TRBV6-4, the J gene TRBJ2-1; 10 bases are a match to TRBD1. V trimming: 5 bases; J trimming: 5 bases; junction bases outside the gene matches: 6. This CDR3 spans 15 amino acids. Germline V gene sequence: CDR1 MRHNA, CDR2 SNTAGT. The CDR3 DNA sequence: TGTGCCAGCAGTTCGGGACAGGGGCCGAACAATGAGCAGTTCTTC. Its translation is CASSSGQGPNNEQFF.

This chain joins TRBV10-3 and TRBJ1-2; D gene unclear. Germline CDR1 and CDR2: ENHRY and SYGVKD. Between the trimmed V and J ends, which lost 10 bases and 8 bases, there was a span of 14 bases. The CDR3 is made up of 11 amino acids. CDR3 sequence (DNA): TGTGCCACCCAGTCAGATTCCGGCTACACCTTC. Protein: CATQSDSGYTF.

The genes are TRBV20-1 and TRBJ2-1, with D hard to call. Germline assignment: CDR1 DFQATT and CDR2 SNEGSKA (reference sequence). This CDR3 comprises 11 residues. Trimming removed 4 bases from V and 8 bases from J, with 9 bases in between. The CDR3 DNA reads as TGCAGTGCTACCCGCGCCGATGAGCAGTTCTTC. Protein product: CSATRADEQFF.

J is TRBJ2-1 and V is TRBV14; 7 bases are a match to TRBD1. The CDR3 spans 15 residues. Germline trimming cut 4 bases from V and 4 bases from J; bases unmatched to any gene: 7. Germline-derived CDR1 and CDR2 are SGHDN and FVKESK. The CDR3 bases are TGTGCCAGCAGCCCTAGGGGGCGCGGATACAATGAGCAGTTCTTC. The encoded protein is CASSPRGRGYNEQFF.

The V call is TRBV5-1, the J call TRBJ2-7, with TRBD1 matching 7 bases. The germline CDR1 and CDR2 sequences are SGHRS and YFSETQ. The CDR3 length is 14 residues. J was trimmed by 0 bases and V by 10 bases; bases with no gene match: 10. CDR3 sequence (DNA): TGCGCCTGTAAAGGACAGGCCAGCTCCTACGAGCAGTACTTC. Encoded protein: CACKGQASSYEQYF.

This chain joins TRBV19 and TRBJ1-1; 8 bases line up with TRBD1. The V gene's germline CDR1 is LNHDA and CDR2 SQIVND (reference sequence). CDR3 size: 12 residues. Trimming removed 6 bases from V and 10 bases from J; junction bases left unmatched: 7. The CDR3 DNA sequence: TGTGCCAGTAGAAATCAGGGGGCTGGAGCTTTCTTT. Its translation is CASRNQGAGAFF.

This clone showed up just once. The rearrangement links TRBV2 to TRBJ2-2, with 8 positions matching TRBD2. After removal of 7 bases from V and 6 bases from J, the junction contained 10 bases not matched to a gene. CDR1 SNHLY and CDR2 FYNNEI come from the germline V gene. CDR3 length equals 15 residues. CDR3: CASKGSGSDAGELFF. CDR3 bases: TGTGCCAGCAAGGGGAGCGGGAGTGATGCCGGGGAGCTGTTTTTT.

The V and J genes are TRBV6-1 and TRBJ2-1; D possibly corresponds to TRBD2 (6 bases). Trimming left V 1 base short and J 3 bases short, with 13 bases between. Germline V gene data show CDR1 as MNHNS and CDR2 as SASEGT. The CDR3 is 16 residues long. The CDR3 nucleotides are TGTGCCAGCAGTGAAGAAATTGGCGGGGTCTACAATGAGCAGTTCTTC. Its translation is CASSEEIGGVYNEQFF.

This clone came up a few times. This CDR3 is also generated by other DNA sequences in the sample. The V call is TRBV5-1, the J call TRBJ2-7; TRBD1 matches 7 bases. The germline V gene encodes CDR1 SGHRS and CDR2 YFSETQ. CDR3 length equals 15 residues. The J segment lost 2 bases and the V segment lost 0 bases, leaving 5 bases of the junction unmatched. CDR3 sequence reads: CASSLARDSTYEQYF. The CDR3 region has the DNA TGCGCCAGCAGCTTGGCCCGGGACAGCACCTACGAGCAGTACTTC. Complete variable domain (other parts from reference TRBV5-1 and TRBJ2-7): KAGVTQTPRYLIKTRGQQVTLSCSPISGHRSVSWYQQTPGQGLQFLFEYFSETQRNKGNFPGRFSGRQFSNSRSEMNVSTLELGDSALYLCASSLARDSTYEQYFGPGTRLTVT.

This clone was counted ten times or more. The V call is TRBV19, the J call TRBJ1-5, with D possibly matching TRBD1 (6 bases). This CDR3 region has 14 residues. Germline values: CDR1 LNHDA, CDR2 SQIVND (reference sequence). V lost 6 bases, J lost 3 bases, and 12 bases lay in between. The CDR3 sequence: CASRTGFYNQPQHF. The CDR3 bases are TGTGCCAGTAGAACAGGGTTCTACAATCAGCCCCAGCATTTT.

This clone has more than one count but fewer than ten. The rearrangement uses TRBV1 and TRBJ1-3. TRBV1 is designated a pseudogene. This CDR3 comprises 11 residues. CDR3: CTSSPTLLWYF. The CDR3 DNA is TGCACCAGCAGCCCGACTCTACTGTGGTATTTT.